What follows are 10 T cell receptor beta chains derived from one specimen sequenced in a study of shared clonotypes between healthy human individuals. Naive CD8 cells, CD45RO-negative and positively selected for CCR7, excluded terminally differentiated effector memory CD45RA+ cells. Sequencing was performed with immunoSEQ multiplex PCR; in TCRdb, only in-frame clones are kept and a portion is missing. This table has some 2,000,000 clones, about 95% appearing once. Sequenced: naive CD8+ T cells sorted from blood. The receptor set was obtained from a man younger than 35 in good health.

The chain joins TRBV7-2 to TRBJ2-7; 13 bases agree with TRBD2. The CDR3 covers 15 residues. V shed 4 bases, J shed 5 bases, and the junction held 5 bases outside the gene matches. Germline CDR1 is SGHTA and CDR2 is FQGNSA. The CDR3 protein is CASSSLAGGSDEQYF. The CDR3 DNA is TGTGCCAGCAGCTCACTAGCGGGGGGGTCCGACGAGCAGTACTTC.

This chain connects TRBV9 to TRBJ2-5; unclear D gene. Looked up from germline, CDR1 is SGDLS and CDR2 is YYNGEE. This CDR3 comprises 16 residues. Trimming removed 0 bases at V and 2 bases at J, with 14 bases between. The CDR3 DNA sequence: TGTGCCAGCAGCGTAGAAGGTAACCCGGCGCAAGAGACCCAGTACTTC. Its protein is CASSVEGNPAQETQYF.

This clone was seen only once. V usage is TRBV4-1 and J usage is TRBJ2-7; 9 bases line up with TRBD1. Unmatched junction bases numbered 5, after V lost 1 base and J lost 4 bases. Germline V CDR1 and CDR2: MGHRA, YSYEKL. The CDR3 has 15 amino acids. The chain's CDR3 is CASSQATTGGYEQYF. CDR3 bases: TGCGCCAGCAGCCAAGCGACGACAGGGGGGTACGAGCAGTACTTC.

This chain uses TRBV27 with TRBJ2-5; D is perhaps TRBD1 (5 bases). V was clipped by 3 bases and J by 2 bases, with 13 bases between them. In germline, CDR1 is MNHEY, CDR2 SMNVEV (reference sequence). This CDR3 comprises 15 residues. The CDR3 DNA reads TGTGCCAGCAGTTTGGGTAGGACAAGGCAAGAGACCCAGTACTTC. This gives the protein CASSLGRTRQETQYF.

In this sample, this clone turned up once. The J gene is TRBJ1-1, the V gene TRBV6-5; D call uncertain. Germline-derived CDR1 and CDR2 are MNHEY and SVGAGI. The CDR3 totals 12 residues. V was clipped by 7 bases and J by 7 bases, with 13 bases between them. The CDR3 loop reads CASTLPRVEAFF. The CDR3 region has the DNA TGTGCCAGCACCTTACCGAGGGTTGAAGCTTTCTTT.

The rearrangement joins TRBV5-6 to TRBJ2-7; unclear D gene. V was cut by 4 bases and J by 0 bases, with 11 bases left in between. In germline, CDR1 is SGHDT, CDR2 YYEEEE. There are 14 residues in the CDR3. The CDR3 DNA reads TGTGCCAGCAGCCTTCTCACAAGCTCCTACGAGCAGTACTTC. Translating gives CASSLLTSSYEQYF. The full variable domain, its missing parts supplied by reference TRBV5-6 and TRBJ2-7, is DAGVTQSPTHLIKTRGQQVTLRCSPKSGHDTVSWYQQALGQGPQFIFQYYEEEERQRGNFPDRFSGHQFPNYSSELNVNALLLGDSALYLCASSLLTSSYEQYFGPGTRLTVT.

This chain links TRBV2 with TRBJ1-4; D is ambiguous. CDR3 size: 15 residues. Per the germline V gene, CDR1 is SNHLY and CDR2 is FYNNEI. V lost 8 bases and J lost 0, with 13 bases in between. This chain's CDR3 is CASRTDLSTNEKLFF. As DNA, the CDR3 is TGTGCCAGCCGCACCGACCTATCAACTAATGAAAAACTGTTTTTT.

The rearrangement uses TRBV30 and TRBJ2-7; possible D gene TRBD1, 6 bases. V was shortened by 1 base and J by 1 base, with 14 bases between the two germline ends. The CDR3 consists of 15 residues. Germline V gives CDR1 GTSNPN, CDR2 SVGIG (reference sequence). The CDR3 region has the DNA TGTGCCTGGAGTGAAGTGGACAGTCCGTCCTACGAGCAGTACTTC. This gives the protein CAWSEVDSPSYEQYF.

The chain couples TRBV11-2 to TRBJ2-7; 7 bases align to TRBD1. The CDR3 is made up of 14 amino acids. The V segment lost 5 bases and the J segment 5 bases; nucleotides outside the gene matches: 9. Germline-derived CDR1 and CDR2 are SGHAT and FQNNGV. CDR3 loop: CASSHSTGDHEQYF. The CDR3 DNA reads as TGTGCCAGCAGCCATAGTACAGGGGACCACGAGCAGTACTTC. The whole variable domain, remainder taken from reference TRBV11-2 and TRBJ2-7, is EAGVAQSPRYKIIEKRQSVAFWCNPISGHATLYWYQQILGQGPKLLIQFQNNGVVDDSQLPKDRFSAERLKGVDSTLKIQPAKLEDSAVYLCASSHSTGDHEQYFGPGTRLTVT.

V is TRBV4-2 and J is TRBJ2-5; D gene ambiguous. CDR1 is LGHNA and CDR2 is YNFKEQ in the germline V gene. The CDR3 consists of 14 residues. Trimming left V 1 base short and J 1 base short, with 7 bases between. CDR3 sequence reads: CASSQVPSQETQYF. CDR3 in DNA: TGTGCCAGCAGCCAAGTGCCGTCCCAAGAGACCCAGTACTTC.